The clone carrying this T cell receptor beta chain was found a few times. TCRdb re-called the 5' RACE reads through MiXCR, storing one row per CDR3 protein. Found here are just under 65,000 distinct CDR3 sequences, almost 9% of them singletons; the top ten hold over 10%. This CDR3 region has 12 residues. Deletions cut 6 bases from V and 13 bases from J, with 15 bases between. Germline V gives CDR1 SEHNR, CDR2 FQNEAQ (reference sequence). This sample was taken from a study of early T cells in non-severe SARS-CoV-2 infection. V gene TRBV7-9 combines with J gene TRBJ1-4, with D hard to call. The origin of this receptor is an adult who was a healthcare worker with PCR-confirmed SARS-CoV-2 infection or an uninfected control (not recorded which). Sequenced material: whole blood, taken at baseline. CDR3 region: CASRSDQARLFF. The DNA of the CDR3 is TGTGCCAGCAGATCTGACCAGGCGCGACTGTTTTTT. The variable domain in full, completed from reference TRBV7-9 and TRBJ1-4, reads DTGVSQNPRHKITKRGQNVTFRCDPISEHNRLYWYRQTLGQGPEFLTYFQNEAQLEKSRLLSDRFSAERPKGSFSTLEIQRTEQGDSAMYLCASRSDQARLFFGSGTQLSVL.